Here is one T cell receptor beta chain with its context. Unique molecular identifiers tagged the TCRbeta library. One entry per CDR3 protein, called by TCRdb with MiXCR from the PCR reads. The table includes roughly 220,000 distinct CDR3 sequences, around 12% detected once. The sample belongs to a study of T-cell reconstitution after alpha-beta-depleted transplantation in children. The sequences come from PBMCs from the stem cell graft donor, collected from the stem cell graft. This sequence originates from a human donor who donated a stem cell graft to a child with acute lymphoblastic leukemia.

The CDR3 DNA sequence: TGTGCCAGCAGCCTCCCGACGGACAATCAGCCCCAGCATTTT. Residues: CASSLPTDNQPQHF. V is TRBV7-2 and J is TRBJ1-5; D is unclear. Trimming cost V 5 bases and J 3 bases, with 11 bases left between them. Germline assignment: CDR1 SGHTA and CDR2 FQGNSA. The CDR3 is 14 residues long.